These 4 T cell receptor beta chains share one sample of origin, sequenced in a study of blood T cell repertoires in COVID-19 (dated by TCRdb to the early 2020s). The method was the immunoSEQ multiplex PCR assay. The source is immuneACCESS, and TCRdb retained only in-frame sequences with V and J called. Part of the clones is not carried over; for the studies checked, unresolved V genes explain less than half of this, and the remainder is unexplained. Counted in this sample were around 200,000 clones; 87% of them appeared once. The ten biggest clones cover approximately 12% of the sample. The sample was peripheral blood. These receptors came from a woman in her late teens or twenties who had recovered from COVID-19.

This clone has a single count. The chain's CDR3 is CASSEDGGTEAFF. Written as DNA, the CDR3 is TGTGCCAGCAGTGAAGACGGAGGCACTGAAGCTTTCTTT. The chain links TRBV2 to TRBJ1-1; D is unresolved. Germline loops: CDR1 SNHLY, CDR2 FYNNEI. Trimming took off 1 base at V and 4 bases at J, with 7 bases between the two ends. The CDR3 sequence is 13 residues long. The entire variable domain, with the rest obtained from reference TRBV2 and TRBJ1-1, is as follows: EPEVTQTPSHQVTQMGQEVILRCVPISNHLYFYWYRQILGQKVEFLVSFYNNEISEKSEIFDDQFSVERPDGSNFTLKIRSTKLEDSAMYFCASSEDGGTEAFFGQGTRLTVV.

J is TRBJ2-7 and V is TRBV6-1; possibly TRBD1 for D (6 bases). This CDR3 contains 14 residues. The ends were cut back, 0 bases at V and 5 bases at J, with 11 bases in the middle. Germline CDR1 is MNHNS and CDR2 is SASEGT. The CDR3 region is CASSEAMGHNEQYF. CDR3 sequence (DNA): TGTGCCAGCAGTGAAGCGATGGGACACAACGAGCAGTACTTC.

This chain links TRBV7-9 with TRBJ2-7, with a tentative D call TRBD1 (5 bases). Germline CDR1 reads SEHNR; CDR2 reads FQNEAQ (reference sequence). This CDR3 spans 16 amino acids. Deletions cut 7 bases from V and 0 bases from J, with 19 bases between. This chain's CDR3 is CASTPRSGQGSYEQYF. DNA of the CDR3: TGTGCCAGCACCCCCCGATCGGGCCAGGGCTCCTACGAGCAGTACTTC.

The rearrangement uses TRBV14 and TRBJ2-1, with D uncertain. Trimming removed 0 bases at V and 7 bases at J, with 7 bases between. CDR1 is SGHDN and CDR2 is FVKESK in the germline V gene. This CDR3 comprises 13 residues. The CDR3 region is CASSQDGLNEQFF. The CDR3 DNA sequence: TGTGCCAGCAGCCAAGATGGGCTAAATGAGCAGTTCTTC.